This T cell receptor (beta chain) was obtained from a study of beta chain features in type 1 diabetes. Since all of the isolated RNA was reverse transcribed, expressed TCRB transcripts were what got sequenced. Measured with immunoSEQ multiplex PCR; TCRdb has only the in-frame clones, and not every one. The top ten clones hold roughly 0.015% of a sample with about 300,000 clones, approximately 13% of them seen once. Findings and caveats of the study: A moderate, significant TCRB CDR3 shortening appeared in type 1 diabetes across four CD4+ subsets.

The sample holds a few counts of this clone. Its antigen remains unknown. V lost 2 bases and J 1 base, leaving 6 bases between the germline ends. The CDR3 contains 13 residues. Looked up from germline, CDR1 is GTSNPN and CDR2 is SVGIG (reference sequence). The sequencing input was naive CD4+ T cells from blood. This clonotype was obtained from a young woman with type 1 diabetes. The chain joins TRBV30 to TRBJ1-5; D not resolved. The CDR3 DNA reads TGTGCCTGGAGTCTCCTAAGCAATCAGCCCCAGCATTTT. Translating it yields CAWSLLSNQPQHF. Looking up the rest from reference TRBV30 and TRBJ1-5 gives the full variable domain: SQTIHQWPATLVQPVGSPLSLECTVEGTSNPNLYWYRQAAGRGLQLLFYSVGIGQISSEVPQNLSASRPQDRQFILSSKKLLLSDSGFYLCAWSLLSNQPQHFGDGTRLSIL.